This T cell receptor beta chain was sequenced during a study of CD8 T cells in Susac syndrome. Germline values: CDR1 LNHDA, CDR2 SQIVND (reference sequence). This CDR3 is 14 amino acids long. Trimming shortened V by 5 bases and J by 1 base, and 11 bases separated the two germline ends. When the RNA was reverse transcribed, random hexamers were used with an input of roughly 0.45 to 1 ug. A multiplex approach, immunoSEQ multiplex PCR, amplified TCR beta CDR3 across 54 Vbeta and 13 Jbeta. TCRdb re-called the immunoSEQ multiplex PCR reads with MiXCR, one entry per CDR3 protein. The table lists about 250,000 distinct CDR3 sequences, 93% of them singletons. Multiple sclerosis controls were treatment-naive patients with stable or active relapsing-remitting disease.

The gene calls are TRBV19 and TRBJ1-1, with D possibly matching TRBD1 (6 bases). Sequenced material: CD4+ T cells from PBMCs. The receptor was isolated from a human donor with multiple sclerosis. DNA for the CDR3: TGTGCCAGTAGTTCACAGGGCCAGAACACTGAAGCTTTCTTT. This gives the protein CASSSQGQNTEAFF.